Following are 14 T cell receptor beta chains from one sample sequenced in a study of PD-1 blockade in classical Hodgkin lymphoma. The time point is: cycle 4 day 1 (C4D1), after six to seven weeks of nivolumab. Relapse after autologous stem cell transplantation occurred in every patient, and brentuximab vedotin exposure varied. Measured with immunoSEQ multiplex PCR; TCRdb has only the in-frame clones, and not every one. The sample yields approximately 96,000 clones, 93% seen once. The sequencing used peripheral blood mononuclear cells (PBMCs), collected before the fourth cycle of nivolumab. The receptors originated from a human donor with classical Hodgkin lymphoma.

The chain is built from TRBV5-1 and TRBJ1-1, with D possibly matching TRBD1 (6 bases). Trimming pared 1 base from V and 5 bases from J, leaving 12 bases between. Germline assignment: CDR1 SGHRS and CDR2 YFSETQ. The CDR3 is 14 residues long. As DNA, the CDR3 is TGCGCCAGCAGCTTGCGGCAGGGGCAGACTGAAGCTTTCTTT. It codes for CASSLRQGQTEAFF.

This clone was seen just once. The J gene is TRBJ2-5, the V gene TRBV4-1; tentative D call: TRBD2 (5 bases). Trimming shortened V by 1 base and J by 5 bases, and 17 bases separated the two germline ends. Germline lookup yields CDR1 MGHRA and CDR2 YSYEKL. The CDR3 runs 16 residues. As DNA, the CDR3 is TGCGCCAGCAGCCAAGCCGTAACGGGATGGGTGGAGACCCAGTACTTC. Its translation: CASSQAVTGWVETQYF.

The chain employs TRBV19 and TRBJ1-1; 10 bases line up with TRBD1. With V trimmed by 5 bases and J by 7 bases, 10 bases remained unmatched. CDR3 length equals 15 residues. The germline V gene encodes CDR1 LNHDA and CDR2 SQIVND (reference sequence). CDR3 loop: CASSAWDRGRYEAFF. CDR3 bases: TGTGCCAGTAGTGCCTGGGACAGGGGTAGGTATGAAGCTTTCTTT.

The chain uses TRBV18 and TRBJ2-1, with TRBD1 identical over 10 bases. The length of the CDR3 is 17 residues. The germline V gene encodes CDR1 KGHSH and CDR2 LQKENI. V shed 2 bases, J shed 2 bases, and the junction held 6 bases outside the gene matches. The CDR3 reads CASSPTRQGATYNEQFF. CDR3 bases: TGTGCCAGCTCACCAACCCGACAGGGGGCTACCTACAATGAGCAGTTCTTC.

The rearrangement links TRBV30 to TRBJ2-3; D may be TRBD1 (6 bases). V gave up 1 base and J gave up 1 base, with 6 bases separating them. This CDR3 contains 13 residues. CDR1 and CDR2 (germline): GTSNPN, SVGIG (reference sequence). CDR3 sequence: CAWSGTGTDTQYF. The CDR3 coding sequence is TGTGCCTGGAGTGGGACAGGCACAGATACGCAGTATTTT.

The chain employs TRBV4-1 and TRBJ2-3; 11 nucleotides match TRBD2. V gave up 4 bases and J gave up 0 bases; unmatched junction bases: 6. The CDR3 is 17 residues long. CDR1 and CDR2 (germline): MGHRA, YSYEKL. The CDR3 loop is CASSPTGTSGSTDTQYF. CDR3 nucleotide sequence: TGCGCCAGCAGCCCCACAGGGACTAGCGGTAGCACAGATACGCAGTATTTT.

The table lists this clone with a count of one. The chain combines TRBV5-1 with TRBJ1-5; D is uncertain. This CDR3 comprises 15 residues. CDR1 is SGHRS, CDR2 YFSETQ, per germline. V lost 3 bases and J 1 base, leaving 11 bases between the germline ends. As DNA, the CDR3 is TGCGCCAGCAGCTGGGGAATGGGGAGCAATCAGCCCCAGCATTTT. Translating it yields CASSWGMGSNQPQHF.

The chain couples TRBV7-9 to TRBJ1-5, with D possibly being TRBD1 (6 bases). V was clipped by 3 bases and J by 4 bases, with 7 bases between them. Germline values: CDR1 SEHNR, CDR2 FQNEAQ (reference sequence). The CDR3 covers 13 residues. The CDR3 is CASSFTGNQPQHF. For the CDR3, the DNA is TGTGCCAGCAGCTTCACAGGGAATCAGCCCCAGCATTTT.

This chain links TRBV5-1 with TRBJ1-3; D gene unclear. The CDR3 extends over 13 amino acids. CDR1 SGHRS and CDR2 YFSETQ come from the germline V gene. V lost 0 bases, J lost 7 bases, and 8 bases lay in between. CDR3 bases: TGCGCCAGCAGCTTGGGAGACTCCAACACCATATATTTT. This translates into CASSLGDSNTIYF.

This clone came up once. The chain is built from TRBV5-4 and TRBJ2-1; 10 bases match TRBD2. Germline trimming cut 3 bases from V and 9 bases from J; bases unmatched to any gene: 6. The CDR3 length is 14 residues. From germline, CDR1 is SGHNT and CDR2 YYREEE (reference sequence). The CDR3 spells CASSSGLAAGEQFF. CDR3 coding DNA: TGTGCCAGCAGCTCCGGACTAGCGGCGGGTGAGCAGTTCTTC.

The chain combines TRBV5-1 with TRBJ1-3; tentatively, D is TRBD1 (5 bases). The CDR3 spans 16 residues. V shed 2 bases and J shed 0 bases, with 12 bases lying between them. Germline loops: CDR1 SGHRS, CDR2 YFSETQ. The CDR3 DNA reads as TGCGCCAGCAGCTTATTCCAGGGTGGCTCTGGAAACACCATATATTTT. This gives the protein CASSLFQGGSGNTIYF.

The J gene is TRBJ1-2, the V gene TRBV5-1, with unresolved D. V lost 3 bases to trimming and J lost 8 bases, with 11 bases between them. The CDR3 is 12 amino acids. Per germline, CDR1 SGHRS and CDR2 YFSETQ. CDR3 coding DNA: TGCGCCAGCAGCTACCAGACCCGAGGCTACACCTTC. Its protein is CASSYQTRGYTF.

The DNA of the CDR3 is TGTGCCTGGAGCCCCGGGGGGGGAGCCAACGTCCTGACTTTC. This sequence encodes CAWSPGGGANVLTF. The chain recombines TRBV30 with TRBJ2-6; 8 bases map to TRBD2. Trimming removed 3 bases from V and 7 bases from J; junction bases left unmatched: 5. This CDR3 spans 14 amino acids. The germline V gene encodes CDR1 GTSNPN and CDR2 SVGIG (reference sequence).

The V and J genes are TRBV28 and TRBJ2-1, with D possibly being TRBD1 or TRBD2 (5 bases each). In germline, CDR1 is MDHEN, CDR2 SYDVKM. Trimming stripped 2 bases from V and 8 bases from J, with 10 bases between. This CDR3 spans 13 amino acids. This CDR3 reads CASSLGRGDEQFF. The CDR3 DNA is TGTGCCAGCAGTTTAGGGCGAGGGGATGAGCAGTTCTTC.